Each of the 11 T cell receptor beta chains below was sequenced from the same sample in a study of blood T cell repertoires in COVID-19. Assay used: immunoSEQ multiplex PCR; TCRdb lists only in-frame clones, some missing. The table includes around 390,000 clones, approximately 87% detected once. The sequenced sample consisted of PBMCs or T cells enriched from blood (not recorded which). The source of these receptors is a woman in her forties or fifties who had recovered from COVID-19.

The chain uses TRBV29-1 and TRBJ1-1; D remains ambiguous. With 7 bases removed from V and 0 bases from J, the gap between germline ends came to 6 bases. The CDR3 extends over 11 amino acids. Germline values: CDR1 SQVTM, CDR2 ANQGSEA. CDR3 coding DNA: TGCAGCGCTAGTATGAACACTGAAGCTTTCTTT. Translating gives CSASMNTEAFF. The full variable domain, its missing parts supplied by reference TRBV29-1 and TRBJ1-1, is SAVISQKPSRDICQRGTSLTIQCQVDSQVTMMFWYRQQPGQSLTLIATANQGSEATYESGFVIDKFPISRPNLTFSTLTVSNMSPEDSSIYLCSASMNTEAFFGQGTRLTVV.

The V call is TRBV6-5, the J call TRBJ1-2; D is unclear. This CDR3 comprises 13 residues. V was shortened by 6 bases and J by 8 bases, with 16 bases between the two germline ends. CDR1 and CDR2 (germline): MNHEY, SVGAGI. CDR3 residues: CASSQTAFGGYTF. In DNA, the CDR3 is TGTGCCAGCAGCCAGACGGCGTTCGGGGGCTACACCTTC.

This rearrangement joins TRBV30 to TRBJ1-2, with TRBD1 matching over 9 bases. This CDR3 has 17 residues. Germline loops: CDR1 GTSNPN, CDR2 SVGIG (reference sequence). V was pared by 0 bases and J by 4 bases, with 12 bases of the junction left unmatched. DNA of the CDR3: TGTGCCTGGAGTGTATGGGCAGGACAGGGGCCCATCTATGGCTACACCTTC. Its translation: CAWSVWAGQGPIYGYTF. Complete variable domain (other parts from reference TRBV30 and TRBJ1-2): SQTIHQWPATLVQPVGSPLSLECTVEGTSNPNLYWYRQAAGRGLQLLFYSVGIGQISSEVPQNLSASRPQDRQFILSSKKLLLSDSGFYLCAWSVWAGQGPIYGYTFGSGTRLTVV.

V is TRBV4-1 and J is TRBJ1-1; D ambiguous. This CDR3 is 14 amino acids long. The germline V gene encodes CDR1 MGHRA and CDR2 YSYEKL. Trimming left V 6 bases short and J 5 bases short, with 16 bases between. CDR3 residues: CASRPHREETEAFF. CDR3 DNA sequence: TGCGCCAGCAGACCCCATCGGGAGGAGACTGAAGCTTTCTTT.

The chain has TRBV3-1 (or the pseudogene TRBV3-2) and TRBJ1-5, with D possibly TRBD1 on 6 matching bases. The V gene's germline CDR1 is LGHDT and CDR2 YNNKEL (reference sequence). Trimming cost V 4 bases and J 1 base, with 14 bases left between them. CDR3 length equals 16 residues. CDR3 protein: CASSRGTPGSNQPQHF. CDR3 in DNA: TGTGCCAGCAGCCGAGGGACACCTGGGAGCAATCAGCCCCAGCATTTT.

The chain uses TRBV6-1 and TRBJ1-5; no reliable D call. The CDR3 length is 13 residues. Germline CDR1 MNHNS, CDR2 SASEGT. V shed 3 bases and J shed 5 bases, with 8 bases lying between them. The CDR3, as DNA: TGTGCCAGCAGTGATACCTACTATCAGCCCCAGCATTTT. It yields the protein CASSDTYYQPQHF.

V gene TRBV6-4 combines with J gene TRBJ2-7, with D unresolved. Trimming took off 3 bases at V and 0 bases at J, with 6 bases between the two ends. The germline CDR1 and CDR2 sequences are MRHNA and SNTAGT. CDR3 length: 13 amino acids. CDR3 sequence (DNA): TGTGCCAGCAGTGATGGCAGCTCCTACGAGCAGTACTTC. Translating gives CASSDGSSYEQYF.

The CDR3 here is CASSEAPQGSEKLFF. CDR3 in DNA: TGTGCCAGCAGTGAAGCTCCGCAGGGGAGTGAAAAACTGTTTTTT. This rearrangement joins TRBV2 to TRBJ1-4, with D maybe TRBD1 (6 bases). The CDR3 loop spans 15 amino acids. Looked up from germline, CDR1 is SNHLY and CDR2 is FYNNEI. Trimming stripped 0 bases from V and 7 bases from J, with 12 bases between.

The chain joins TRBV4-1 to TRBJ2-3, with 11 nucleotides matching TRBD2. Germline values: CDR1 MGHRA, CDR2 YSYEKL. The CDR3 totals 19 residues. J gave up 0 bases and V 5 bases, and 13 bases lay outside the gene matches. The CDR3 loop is CASSFRLAGTLSSTDTQYF. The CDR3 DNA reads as TGCGCCAGCAGCTTCCGACTAGCGGGGACCCTATCTAGCACAGATACGCAGTATTTT.

CDR3 nucleotide sequence: TGTGCTAGTCGATTTGAGACGGGGGAGAACACTGAAGCTTTCTTT. Translation: CASRFETGENTEAFF. The chain has TRBV12-5 and TRBJ1-1; maybe TRBD1 (5 bases). There are 15 residues in the CDR3. Germline loops: CDR1 LGHNT, CDR2 FRNRAP. Trimming took 8 bases from V and 1 from J, leaving 17 bases between them.

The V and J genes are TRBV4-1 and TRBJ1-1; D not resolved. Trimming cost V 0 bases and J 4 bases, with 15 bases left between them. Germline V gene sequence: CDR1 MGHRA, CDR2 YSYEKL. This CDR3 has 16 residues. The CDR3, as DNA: TGCGCCAGCAGCCAAGACCCGGGAGGGTCGGGCACTGAAGCTTTCTTT. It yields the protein CASSQDPGGSGTEAFF.